The sample holds a few counts of the clone carrying this T cell receptor gamma chain. This sequence is one base from a far larger clone and is likely a read error. The same CDR3 also results from other DNA sequences found in this sample. These data are taken from a study of γδ T cells in repeated Plasmodium falciparum infection. Study-level information: Malian children with intense seasonal malaria exposure were compared with matched Australian children. Over about 600 days, donors received four mosquito-bite P. falciparum NF54 infections.

Both TRG and TRD chains were sequenced from each sorted sample. TCRdb re-processed the multiplex PCR reads via CATT. The sample carries tens of thousands of gamma-chain clones, over 1.1% recorded once. The sequence derives from a pool of human donors (malaria-infected and uninfected, not separated). The sample comprised gamma-delta T cells from blood.

CDR3 sequence reads: CALWIPLYYKKLF. The CDR3 region has the DNA TGTGCCTTGTGGATCCCCCTTTATTACAAGAAACTCTTT. This sequence joins TRGV9 and TRGJ1 or TRGJ2. The J gene, absent from TCRdb, was called here by matching the DNA to germline. Germline V CDR1 and CDR2: GITISATS, ISYDGTV (reference sequence). The CDR3 is made up of 13 amino acids.